These T cell receptor beta chains were read from a single sample in a study of blood T cell repertoires in COVID-19. The data were produced by immunoSEQ multiplex PCR, yet TCRdb's version contains in-frame clones alone and is incomplete. The sample yields 190,000 or so clones, roughly 87% seen once. The sequenced material came from PBMCs or T cells enriched from blood (not recorded which). The receptors derive from a woman in her 30s who had recovered from COVID-19. Both conserved end residues are part of each CDR3. D genes are given only for firm matches. Not all rows give a size; the values are once, few, many and, for expanded clones, a class.

CDR3 protein	CDR3 DNA	J gene	V gene	clone size	D gene
CASSPYGGGRQETQYF	TGCGCCAGCAGTCCCTACGGCGGGGGCCGCCAAGAGACCCAGTACTTC	TRBJ2-5	TRBV5-1	NA	NA
CASSQEFTGGGGNQPQHF	TGCGCCAGCAGCCAGGAATTCACAGGGGGAGGCGGCAATCAGCCCCAGCATTTT	TRBJ1-5	TRBV4-3	once	TRBD1
CASSSLGGGETQYF	TGTGCCAGCAGCTCCCTGGGGGGGGGCGAGACCCAGTACTTC	TRBJ2-5	TRBV9	NA	NA
CATSIINRDRQAFF	TGTGCCACCAGCATCATTAACCGGGACAGACAAGCTTTCTTT	TRBJ1-1	TRBV15	once	TRBD1
CASSTWDRGNYGYTF	TGTGCCAGTAGTACATGGGACAGGGGAAACTATGGCTACACCTTC	TRBJ1-2	TRBV19	NA	TRBD1
CASSSRLPTYTEAFF	TGTGCCAGCAGCTCCCGACTGCCAACTTACACTGAAGCTTTCTTT	TRBJ1-1	TRBV7-9	NA	NA
CASSQDLAGSFTDTQYF	TGTGCCAGCAGCCAAGACCTAGCGGGGAGCTTCACAGATACGCAGTATTTT	TRBJ2-3	TRBV4-2	NA	TRBD2
CASEPTSGGGETQYF	TGCGCCAGCGAACCGACTAGCGGGGGTGGAGAGACCCAGTACTTC	TRBJ2-5	TRBV5-1	NA	TRBD2
CASSLEGARAEAFF	TGTGCCAGCAGCTTAGAAGGGGCTCGGGCTGAAGCTTTCTTT	TRBJ1-1	TRBV7-2	once	NA
CASSSTGGASGNTIYF	TGCGCCAGCAGCTCAACAGGGGGCGCTTCTGGAAACACCATATATTTT	TRBJ1-3	TRBV5-1	medium-sized	TRBD1
CASTGTGEQPQHF	TGTGCCAGCACCGGGACAGGCGAACAGCCCCAGCATTTT	TRBJ1-5	TRBV18	NA	TRBD1
CASSGDRKTNQPQHF	TGTGCCAGCAGCGGGGACAGGAAAACGAATCAGCCCCAGCATTTT	TRBJ1-5	TRBV7-2	NA	TRBD1
CASSPKLGGDVDTQYF	TGCGCCAGCAGCCCTAAGCTGGGGGGGGATGTAGATACGCAGTATTTT	TRBJ2-3	TRBV4-3	NA	TRBD2
CASSLVGGNTEAFF	TGTGCCAGCAGCTTAGTCGGGGGGAACACTGAAGCTTTCTTT	TRBJ1-1	TRBV7-2	NA	NA
CASRDRDRLSGYTF	TGTGCCAGCAGGGACCGGGACAGGTTATCTGGCTACACCTTC	TRBJ1-2	TRBV27	NA	TRBD1
CASSVVGDSYGYTF	TGTGCCAGCAGCGTAGTGGGGGACAGCTATGGCTACACCTTC	TRBJ1-2	TRBV9	few	TRBD1
CASSASGLAPSTDTQYF	TGTGCCAGCAGTGCCTCCGGACTAGCGCCAAGCACAGATACGCAGTATTTT	TRBJ2-3	TRBV25-1	NA	TRBD2
CSVAGDGNNEKLFF	TGCAGCGTTGCGGGGGACGGTAATAATGAAAAACTGTTTTTT	TRBJ1-4	TRBV29-1	NA	NA
CASSLEPEAAGELFF	TGTGCCAGCAGCCTTGAGCCCGAAGCCGCCGGGGAGCTGTTTTTT	TRBJ2-2	TRBV5-5	once	NA
CASSGKLVGAFSDTEAFF	TGTGCCAGCAGCGGAAAACTAGTGGGCGCGTTTTCAGACACTGAAGCTTTCTTT	TRBJ1-1	TRBV13	NA	NA
CASSPLGGDTEAFF	TGTGCCAGCAGCCCTTTGGGGGGAGACACTGAAGCTTTCTTT	TRBJ1-1	TRBV14	NA	NA
CASSDISGYLNTEAFF	TGTGCCAGCAGTGATATTTCAGGTTACCTGAACACTGAAGCTTTCTTT	TRBJ1-1	TRBV2	NA	NA
CASSLAPDNYGYTF	TGTGCCAGCAGCTTAGCTCCAGATAACTATGGCTACACCTTC	TRBJ1-2	TRBV7-2	NA	NA
CASSYGGSAQPQHF	TGTGCCAGCAGTTACGGAGGGTCCGCTCAGCCCCAGCATTTT	TRBJ1-5	TRBV6-6	NA	NA
CASMAAAFSYNEQFF	TGCGCCAGCATGGCCGCGGCTTTCTCCTACAATGAGCAGTTCTTC	TRBJ2-1	TRBV5-1	NA	NA
CASSPNPAGANEKLFF	TGTGCCAGCTCACCAAATCCGGCAGGGGCGAATGAAAAACTGTTTTTT	TRBJ1-4	TRBV18	NA	NA
CASSLPAGSYNEQFF	TGCGCCAGCAGCTTGCCAGCGGGGTCCTACAATGAGCAGTTCTTC	TRBJ2-1	TRBV5-1	NA	TRBD2
CASSPDSSGNTIYF	TGTGCCAGCAGCCCGGACAGCTCTGGAAACACCATATATTTT	TRBJ1-3	TRBV5-7	NA	NA
CASSQGELAGLADTQYF	TGCGCCAGCAGCCAAGGGGAGTTAGCGGGACTGGCAGATACGCAGTATTTT	TRBJ2-3	TRBV4-3	NA	TRBD2
CASSLESPNTGFVNYGYTF	TGTGCCAGCAGCTTAGAGTCGCCCAACACAGGGTTCGTAAACTATGGCTACACCTTC	TRBJ1-2	TRBV7-2	NA	NA
CASSSGVRPYEQYF	TGTGCCAGCAGCTCCGGGGTTAGACCCTACGAGCAGTACTTC	TRBJ2-7	TRBV11-2	NA	NA
CASSGGSAFGYTF	TGTGCCAGCTCAGGGGGCTCGGCCTTTGGCTACACCTTC	TRBJ1-2	TRBV6-5	NA	TRBD1